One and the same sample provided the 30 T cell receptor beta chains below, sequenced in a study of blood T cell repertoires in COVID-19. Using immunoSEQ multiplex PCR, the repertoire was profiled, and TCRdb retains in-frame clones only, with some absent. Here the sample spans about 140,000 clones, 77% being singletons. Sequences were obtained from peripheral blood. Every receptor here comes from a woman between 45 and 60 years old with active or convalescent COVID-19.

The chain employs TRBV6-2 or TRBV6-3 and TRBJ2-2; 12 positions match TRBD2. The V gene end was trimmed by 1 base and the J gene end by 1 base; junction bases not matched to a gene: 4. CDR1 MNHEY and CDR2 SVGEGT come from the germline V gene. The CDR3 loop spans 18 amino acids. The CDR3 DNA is TGTGCCAGCAGTTACTTACTACTAGCGGGAGGGAACACCGGGGAGCTGTTTTTT. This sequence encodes CASSYLLLAGGNTGELFF.

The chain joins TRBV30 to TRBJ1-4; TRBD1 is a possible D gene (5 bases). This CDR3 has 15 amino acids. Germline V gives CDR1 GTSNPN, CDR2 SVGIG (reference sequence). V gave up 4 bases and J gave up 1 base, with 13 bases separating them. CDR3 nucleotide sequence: TGTGCCTGGACGACAGAGGCAGTAACTAATGAAAAACTGTTTTTT. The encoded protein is CAWTTEAVTNEKLFF.

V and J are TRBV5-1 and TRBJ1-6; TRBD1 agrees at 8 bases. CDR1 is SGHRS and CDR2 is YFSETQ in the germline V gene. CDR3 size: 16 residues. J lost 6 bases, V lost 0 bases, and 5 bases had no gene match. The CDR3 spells CASSLVTGAGNSPLHF. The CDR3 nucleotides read TGCGCCAGCAGCTTGGTGACAGGGGCGGGTAATTCACCCCTCCACTTT.

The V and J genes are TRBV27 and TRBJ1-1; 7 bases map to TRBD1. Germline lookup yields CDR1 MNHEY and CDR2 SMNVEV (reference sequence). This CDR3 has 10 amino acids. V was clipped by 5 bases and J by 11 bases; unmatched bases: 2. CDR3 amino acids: CASSQGGAFF. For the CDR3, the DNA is TGTGCCAGCAGTCAAGGGGGCGCTTTCTTT.

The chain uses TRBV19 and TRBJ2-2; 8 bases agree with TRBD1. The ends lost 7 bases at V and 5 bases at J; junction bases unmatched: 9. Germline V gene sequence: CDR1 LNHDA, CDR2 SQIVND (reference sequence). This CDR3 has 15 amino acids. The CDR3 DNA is TGTGCCAGTACCTCGCCAGGGGGCGCGACCGGGGAGCTGTTTTTT. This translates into CASTSPGGATGELFF.

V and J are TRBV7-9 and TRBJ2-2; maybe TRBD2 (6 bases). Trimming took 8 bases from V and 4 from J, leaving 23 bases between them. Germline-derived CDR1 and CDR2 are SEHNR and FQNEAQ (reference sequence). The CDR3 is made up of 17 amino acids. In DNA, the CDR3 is TGTGCCAGCCGATACTATAGCGGCCCGAGGGGCACCGGGGAGCTGTTTTTT. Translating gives CASRYYSGPRGTGELFF.

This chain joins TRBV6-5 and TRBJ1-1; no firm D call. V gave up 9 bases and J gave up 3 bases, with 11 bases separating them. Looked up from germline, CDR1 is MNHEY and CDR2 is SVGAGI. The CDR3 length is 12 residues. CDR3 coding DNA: TGTGCCAGTGGGGAGCTTGACACTGAAGCTTTCTTT. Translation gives CASGELDTEAFF.

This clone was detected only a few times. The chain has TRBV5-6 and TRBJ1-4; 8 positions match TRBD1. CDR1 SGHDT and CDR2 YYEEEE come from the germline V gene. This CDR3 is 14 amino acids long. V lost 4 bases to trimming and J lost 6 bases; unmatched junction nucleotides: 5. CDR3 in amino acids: CASSTPGQDEKLFF. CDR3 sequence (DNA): TGTGCCAGCAGCACGCCGGGACAGGATGAAAAACTGTTTTTT.

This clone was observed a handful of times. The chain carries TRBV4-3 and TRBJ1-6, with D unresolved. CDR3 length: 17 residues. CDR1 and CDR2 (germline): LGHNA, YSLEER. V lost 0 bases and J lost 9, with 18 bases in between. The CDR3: CASSQDRGPVRISPLHF. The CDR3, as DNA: TGCGCCAGCAGCCAAGATCGAGGGCCAGTCCGCATTTCACCCCTCCACTTT.

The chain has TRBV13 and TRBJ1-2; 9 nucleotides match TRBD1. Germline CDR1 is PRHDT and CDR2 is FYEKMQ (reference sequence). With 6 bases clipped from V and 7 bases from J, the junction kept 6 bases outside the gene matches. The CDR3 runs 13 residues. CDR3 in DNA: TGTGCCAGCAGAAGGGACAGGGTGGGTGGCTACACCTTC. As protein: CASRRDRVGGYTF.

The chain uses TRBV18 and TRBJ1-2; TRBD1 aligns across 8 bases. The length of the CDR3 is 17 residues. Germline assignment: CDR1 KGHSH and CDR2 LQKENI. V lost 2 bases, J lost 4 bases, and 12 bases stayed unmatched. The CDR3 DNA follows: TGTGCCAGCTCACCAGGCGGACAGGGAGCTATGGGCTATGGCTACACCTTC. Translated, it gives CASSPGGQGAMGYGYTF.

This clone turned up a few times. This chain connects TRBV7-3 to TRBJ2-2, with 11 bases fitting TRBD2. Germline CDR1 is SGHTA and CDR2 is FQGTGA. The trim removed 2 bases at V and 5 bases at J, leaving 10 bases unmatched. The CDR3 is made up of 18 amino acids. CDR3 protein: CASSLQPPGLAATGELFF. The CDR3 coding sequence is TGTGCCAGCAGCTTACAGCCCCCGGGACTAGCGGCGACCGGGGAGCTGTTTTTT. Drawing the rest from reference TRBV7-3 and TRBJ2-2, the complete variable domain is GAGVSQTPSNKVTEKGKYVELRCDPISGHTALYWYRQSLGQGPEFLIYFQGTGAADDSGLPNDRFFAVRPEGSVSTLKIQRTERGDSAVYLCASSLQPPGLAATGELFFGEGSRLTVL.

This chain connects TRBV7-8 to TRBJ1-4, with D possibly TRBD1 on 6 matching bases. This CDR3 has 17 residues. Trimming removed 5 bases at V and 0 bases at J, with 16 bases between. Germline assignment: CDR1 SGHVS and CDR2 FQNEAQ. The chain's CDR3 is CASSEGGALATNEKLFF. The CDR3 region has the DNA TGTGCCAGCAGCGAAGGGGGGGCGCTTGCAACTAATGAAAAACTGTTTTTT.

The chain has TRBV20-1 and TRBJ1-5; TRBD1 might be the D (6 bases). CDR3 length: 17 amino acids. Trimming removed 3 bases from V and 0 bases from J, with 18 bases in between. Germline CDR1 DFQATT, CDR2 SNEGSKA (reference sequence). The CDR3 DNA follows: TGCAGTGCTAGTCGGTCGCAGGGGACCTATAGCAATCAGCCCCAGCATTTT. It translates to CSASRSQGTYSNQPQHF.

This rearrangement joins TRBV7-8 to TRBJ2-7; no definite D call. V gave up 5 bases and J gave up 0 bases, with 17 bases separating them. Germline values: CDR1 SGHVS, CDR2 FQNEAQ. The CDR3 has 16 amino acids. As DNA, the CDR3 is TGTGCCAGCAGCCGGAAAATGGCAGAGCGCTCCTACGAGCAGTACTTC. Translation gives CASSRKMAERSYEQYF.

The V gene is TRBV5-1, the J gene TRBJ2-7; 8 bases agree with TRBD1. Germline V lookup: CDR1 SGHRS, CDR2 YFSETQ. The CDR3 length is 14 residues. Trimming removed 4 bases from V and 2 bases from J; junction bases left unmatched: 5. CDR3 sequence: CASSRQGQTYEQYF. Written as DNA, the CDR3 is TGCGCCAGCAGCCGACAGGGGCAGACCTACGAGCAGTACTTC.

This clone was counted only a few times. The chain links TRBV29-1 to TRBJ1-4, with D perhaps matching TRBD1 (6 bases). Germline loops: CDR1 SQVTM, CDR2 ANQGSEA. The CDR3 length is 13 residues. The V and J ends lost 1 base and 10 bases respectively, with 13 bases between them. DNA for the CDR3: TGCAGCGTTGAAGGGGACATGGGGGCAAAACTGTTTTTT. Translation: CSVEGDMGAKLFF.

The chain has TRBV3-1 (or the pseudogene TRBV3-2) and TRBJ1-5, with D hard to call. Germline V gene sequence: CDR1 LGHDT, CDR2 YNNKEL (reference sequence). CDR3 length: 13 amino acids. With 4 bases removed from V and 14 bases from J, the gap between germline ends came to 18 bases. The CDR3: CASSPSTLGLEHF. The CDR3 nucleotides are TGTGCCAGCAGCCCCTCGACGCTGGGTCTAGAGCATTTT.

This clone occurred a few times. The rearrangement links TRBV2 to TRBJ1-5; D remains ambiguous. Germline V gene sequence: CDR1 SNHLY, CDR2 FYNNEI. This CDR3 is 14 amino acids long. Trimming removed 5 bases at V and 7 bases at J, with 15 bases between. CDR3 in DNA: TGTGCCAGCAGTCCAGGAGGACTAGGGCAGCCCCAGCATTTT. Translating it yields CASSPGGLGQPQHF.

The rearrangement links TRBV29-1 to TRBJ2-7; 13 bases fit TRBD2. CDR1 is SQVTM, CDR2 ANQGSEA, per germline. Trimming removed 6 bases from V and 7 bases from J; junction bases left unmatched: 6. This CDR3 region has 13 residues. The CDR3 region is CSVRTSGSGEQYF. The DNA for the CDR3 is TGCAGCGTCCGGACTAGCGGGAGTGGGGAGCAGTACTTC.

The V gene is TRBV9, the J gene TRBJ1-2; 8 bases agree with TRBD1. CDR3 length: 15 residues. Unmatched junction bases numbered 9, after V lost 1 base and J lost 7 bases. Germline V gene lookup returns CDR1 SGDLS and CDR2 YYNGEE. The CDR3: CASSVTARGPGGYTF. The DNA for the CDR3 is TGTGCCAGCAGCGTAACGGCCAGGGGGCCAGGTGGCTACACCTTC.

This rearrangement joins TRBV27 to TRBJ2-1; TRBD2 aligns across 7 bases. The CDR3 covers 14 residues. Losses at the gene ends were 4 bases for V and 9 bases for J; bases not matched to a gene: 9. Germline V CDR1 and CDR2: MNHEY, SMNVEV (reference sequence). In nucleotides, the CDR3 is TGTGCCAGCAGTTACTGGCGGGAGTCGAGTGAGCAGTTCTTC. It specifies CASSYWRESSEQFF.

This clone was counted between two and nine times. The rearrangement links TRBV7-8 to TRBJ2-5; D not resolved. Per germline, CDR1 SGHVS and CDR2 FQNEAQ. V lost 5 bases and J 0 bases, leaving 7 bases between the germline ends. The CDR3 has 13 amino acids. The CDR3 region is CASSRGNQETQYF. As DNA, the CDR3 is TGTGCCAGCAGCCGTGGCAACCAAGAGACCCAGTACTTC.

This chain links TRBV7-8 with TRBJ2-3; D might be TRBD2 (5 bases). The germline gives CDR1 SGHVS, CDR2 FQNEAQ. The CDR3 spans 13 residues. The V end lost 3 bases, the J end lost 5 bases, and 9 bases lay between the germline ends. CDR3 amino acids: CASSFLRGDTQYF. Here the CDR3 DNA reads TGTGCCAGCAGCTTCCTCCGGGGAGATACGCAGTATTTT. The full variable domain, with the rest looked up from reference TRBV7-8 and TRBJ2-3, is GAGVSQSPRYKVAKRGQDVALRCDPISGHVSLFWYQQALGQGPEFLTYFQNEAQLDKSGLPSDRFFAERPEGSVSTLKIQRTQQEDSAVYLCASSFLRGDTQYFGPGTRLTVL.

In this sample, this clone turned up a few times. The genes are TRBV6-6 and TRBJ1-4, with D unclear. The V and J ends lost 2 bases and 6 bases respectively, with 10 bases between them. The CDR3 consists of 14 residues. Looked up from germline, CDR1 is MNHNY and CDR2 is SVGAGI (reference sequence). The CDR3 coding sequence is TGTGCCAGCAGTTACGGGCAGACCCATGAAAAACTGTTTTTT. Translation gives CASSYGQTHEKLFF.

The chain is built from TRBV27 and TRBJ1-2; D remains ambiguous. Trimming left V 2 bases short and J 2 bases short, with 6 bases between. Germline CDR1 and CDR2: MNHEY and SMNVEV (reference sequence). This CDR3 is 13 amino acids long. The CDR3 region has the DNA TGTGCCAGCAGTTTAAAGGAGAACTATGGCTACACCTTC. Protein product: CASSLKENYGYTF.

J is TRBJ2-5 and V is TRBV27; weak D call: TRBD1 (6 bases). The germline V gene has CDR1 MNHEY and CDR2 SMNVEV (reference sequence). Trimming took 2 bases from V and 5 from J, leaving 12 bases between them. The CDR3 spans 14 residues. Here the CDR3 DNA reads TGTGCCAGCAGTTTACCGGGACAAGGGGAGACCCAGTACTTC. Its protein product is CASSLPGQGETQYF.

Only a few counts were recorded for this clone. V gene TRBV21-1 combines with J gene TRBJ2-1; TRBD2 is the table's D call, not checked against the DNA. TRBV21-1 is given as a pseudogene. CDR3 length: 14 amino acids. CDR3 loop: CASRGTSPNNEQFF. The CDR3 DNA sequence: TGTGCCAGCAGAGGGACTAGCCCCAATAATGAGCAGTTCTTC.

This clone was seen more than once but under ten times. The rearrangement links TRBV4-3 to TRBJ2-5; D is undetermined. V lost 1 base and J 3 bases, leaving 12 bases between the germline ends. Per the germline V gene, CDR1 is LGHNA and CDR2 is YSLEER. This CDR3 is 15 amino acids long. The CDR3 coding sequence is TGCGCCAGCAGCCAAGGGGTCAGACGGGAAGAGACCCAGTACTTC. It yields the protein CASSQGVRREETQYF.

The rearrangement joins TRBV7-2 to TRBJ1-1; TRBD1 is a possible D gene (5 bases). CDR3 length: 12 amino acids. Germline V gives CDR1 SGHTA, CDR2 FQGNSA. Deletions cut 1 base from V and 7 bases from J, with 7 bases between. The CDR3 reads CASSLVGVEAFF. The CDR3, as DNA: TGTGCCAGCAGCTTAGTAGGGGTTGAAGCTTTCTTT.